This T cell receptor (beta chain) was recovered during a study of cytomegalovirus exposure and HLA in healthy donors. Notes on the study in general: The authors listed 150 to 200 TCR beta chains as cytomegalovirus-associated.

The V end was cut by 2 bases, the J end by 4 bases, with 11 bases between. The germline gives CDR1 GTSNPN, CDR2 SVGIG (reference sequence). The CDR3 extends over 14 amino acids. PCR involved 60 Vbeta and 13 Jbeta primers. Clones were sequenced by immunoSEQ multiplex PCR, and TCRdb holds only the in-frame ones, with some missing. The sample lists over 85,000 clones; approximately 80% were seen once. Concerning this clone: Antigen: not known.

This sequence originates from a female donor in good health and CMV-seropositive. The sequenced material came from PBMCs. This chain uses TRBV30 with TRBJ1-4; D remains unclear. The CDR3 nucleotides read TGTGCCTGGAGTCATCGAGGGATTAATGAAAAACTGTTTTTT. Encoded protein: CAWSHRGINEKLFF.